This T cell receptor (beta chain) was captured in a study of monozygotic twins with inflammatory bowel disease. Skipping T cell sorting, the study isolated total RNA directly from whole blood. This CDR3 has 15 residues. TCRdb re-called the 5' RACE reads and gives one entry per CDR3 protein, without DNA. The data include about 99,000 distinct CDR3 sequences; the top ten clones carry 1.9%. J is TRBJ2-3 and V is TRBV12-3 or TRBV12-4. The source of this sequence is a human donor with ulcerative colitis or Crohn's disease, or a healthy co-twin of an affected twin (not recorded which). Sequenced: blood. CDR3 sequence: CASSFRIWGTDTQYF.